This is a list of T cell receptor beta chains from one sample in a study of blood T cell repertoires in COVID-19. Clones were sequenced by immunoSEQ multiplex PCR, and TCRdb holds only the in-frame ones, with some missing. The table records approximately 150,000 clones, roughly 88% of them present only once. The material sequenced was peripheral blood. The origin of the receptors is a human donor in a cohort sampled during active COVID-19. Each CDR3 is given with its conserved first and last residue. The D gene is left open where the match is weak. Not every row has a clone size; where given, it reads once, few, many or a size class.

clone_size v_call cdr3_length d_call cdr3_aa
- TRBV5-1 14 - CASSLAGRSEDQYF
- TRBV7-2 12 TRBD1 CASSRDSYGYTF
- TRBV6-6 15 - CASSYSSGGDYGYTF
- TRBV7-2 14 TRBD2 CASSLTGGTGELFF
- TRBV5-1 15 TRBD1 CASSLGAGGGNEQFF
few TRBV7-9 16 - CASSPWRASATDTQYF
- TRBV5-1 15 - CASSYRTAMNTEAFF
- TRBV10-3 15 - CAISLDTSNTGELFF
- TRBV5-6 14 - CASSPGQFTYEQYF
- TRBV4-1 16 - CASSQEGGAANEKLFF
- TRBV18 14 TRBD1 CASSRPGQGYGYTF
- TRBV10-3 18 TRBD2 CAIRPTSGGLRSYNEQFF
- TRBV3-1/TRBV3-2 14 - CASSLGAGNTEAFF
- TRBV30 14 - CAWSLAGYNSPLHF